The present entry profiles one T cell receptor (beta chain) with its context. Antigen: not known. The junction and the germline gene differ at one end; a read error may be behind it. This CDR3 has 15 amino acids. Germline CDR1 and CDR2: MNHNY and SVGAGI (reference sequence). This specimen comes from a study of early T cells in non-severe SARS-CoV-2 infection. Overall study: Chains stayed unpaired after sequencing of bulk RNA from unsorted whole blood. Regarding the study as a whole: The matching step, a VDJdb search, favored anti-spike CD8 responses and missed private and CD4 specificities.

Individual cDNA molecules received unique molecular identifiers. TCRdb used MiXCR to reprocess the 5' RACE reads, holding one entry per CDR3 protein. The table includes roughly 56,000 distinct CDR3 sequences, 12% detected once. Source material: whole blood. The origin of this receptor is an adult who was a healthcare worker with PCR-confirmed SARS-CoV-2 infection or an uninfected control (not recorded which). V and J are TRBV6-6 and TRBJ1-4, with D tentatively TRBD1 (6 bases). Here the CDR3 DNA reads TGTGCCAGCAGTCCCCCGGGACAAGGGAATGAAAAACTGCTTTTT. Its protein is CASSPPGQGNEKLLF.